Listed below are T cell receptor beta chains from one sample, sequenced in a study of T cell responses to AZD1222 COVID-19 vaccine. Method: immunoSEQ multiplex PCR; TCRdb's copy keeps in-frame clones and lacks some. Of around 100,000 clones listed, 88% are singletons. The input for sequencing was peripheral blood, taken 28 days after the second AZD1222 dose. The receptor source for this set is an adult who received the AZD1222 COVID-19 vaccine. CDR3s include the opening cysteine and the closing phenylalanine or tryptophan. Fields, in order: D gene, V gene, J gene, clone size, CDR3 protein, CDR3 DNA. A D gene is named only where the DNA matches it firmly. Clone size is stated in some rows and not others, as once, few, many or a class when expanded.

d_call: -
v_call: TRBV29-1
j_call: TRBJ2-7
clone_size: -
cdr3_aa: CSVVQDYSYEQYF
cdr3_nt: TGCAGCGTTGTTCAGGACTACTCCTACGAGCAGTACTTC

d_call: -
v_call: TRBV5-6
j_call: TRBJ2-4
clone_size: -
cdr3_aa: CASSASDTNIQYF
cdr3_nt: TGTGCCAGCAGCGCTAGTGATACAAACATTCAGTACTTC

d_call: -
v_call: TRBV7-3
j_call: TRBJ2-5
clone_size: -
cdr3_aa: CASSLRGPGQETQYF
cdr3_nt: TGTGCCAGCAGCTTGAGAGGGCCGGGGCAAGAGACCCAGTACTTC

d_call: TRBD1
v_call: TRBV10-3
j_call: TRBJ2-2
clone_size: -
cdr3_aa: CAMGTAESAGELFF
cdr3_nt: TGTGCCATGGGGACAGCCGAATCGGCCGGGGAGCTGTTTTTT

d_call: -
v_call: TRBV3-1/TRBV3-2
j_call: TRBJ1-6
clone_size: -
cdr3_aa: CASSRSDSYNSPLHF
cdr3_nt: TGTGCCAGCAGCCGCAGTGATTCCTATAATTCACCCCTCCACTTT

d_call: TRBD1
v_call: TRBV28
j_call: TRBJ2-2
clone_size: -
cdr3_aa: CASRGDRGVNTGELFF
cdr3_nt: TGTGCCAGCAGGGGAGACAGGGGTGTGAACACCGGGGAGCTGTTTTTT

d_call: -
v_call: TRBV29-1
j_call: TRBJ2-7
clone_size: -
cdr3_aa: CSVRDGSYEQYF
cdr3_nt: TGCAGCGTGCGGGACGGCTCCTACGAGCAGTACTTC

d_call: TRBD1
v_call: TRBV7-2
j_call: TRBJ1-2
clone_size: -
cdr3_aa: CASSFRTGEGYTF
cdr3_nt: TGTGCCAGCAGCTTTAGGACAGGGGAAGGCTACACCTTC

d_call: TRBD2
v_call: TRBV7-3
j_call: TRBJ2-2
clone_size: -
cdr3_aa: CASSLRTSGGAGELFF
cdr3_nt: TGTGCCAGCAGCCTCCGGACTAGCGGGGGGGCAGGAGAGCTGTTTTTT

d_call: -
v_call: TRBV4-1
j_call: TRBJ1-6
clone_size: -
cdr3_aa: CASSQPEEYNSPLHF
cdr3_nt: TGCGCCAGCAGCCAACCGGAGGAGTATAATTCACCCCTCCACTTT

d_call: -
v_call: TRBV5-5
j_call: TRBJ1-2
clone_size: -
cdr3_aa: CASSLGLTERSSYGYTF
cdr3_nt: TGTGCCAGCAGCTTGGGGCTGACAGAACGAAGTTCTTATGGCTACACCTTC

d_call: TRBD2
v_call: TRBV7-3
j_call: TRBJ2-2
clone_size: -
cdr3_aa: CASSPPGLAGGTGELFF
cdr3_nt: TGTGCCAGCAGCCCACCGGGACTAGCGGGGGGGACCGGGGAGCTGTTTTTT

d_call: TRBD1
v_call: TRBV7-8
j_call: TRBJ2-2
clone_size: -
cdr3_aa: CASSATGANTGELFF
cdr3_nt: TGTGCCAGCAGCGCGACAGGGGCTAACACCGGGGAGCTGTTTTTT

d_call: TRBD1
v_call: TRBV6-2/TRBV6-3
j_call: TRBJ1-5
clone_size: -
cdr3_aa: CASSYRQGGQPQHF
cdr3_nt: TGTGCCAGCAGTTACAGACAGGGAGGACAGCCCCAGCATTTT

d_call: TRBD1
v_call: TRBV28
j_call: TRBJ1-6
clone_size: -
cdr3_aa: CASSVPSGTDYNSPLHF
cdr3_nt: TGTGCCAGCAGTGTGCCCTCCGGGACAGACTATAATTCACCCCTCCACTTT

d_call: TRBD1
v_call: TRBV7-9
j_call: TRBJ1-1
clone_size: -
cdr3_aa: CASSETGLGTEAFF
cdr3_nt: TGTGCCAGCAGCGAGACAGGGCTGGGGACTGAAGCTTTCTTT

d_call: TRBD1
v_call: TRBV5-1
j_call: TRBJ2-2
clone_size: -
cdr3_aa: CASLPGTANTGELFF
cdr3_nt: TGCGCCAGCCTGCCCGGGACAGCTAACACCGGGGAGCTGTTTTTT

d_call: -
v_call: TRBV2
j_call: TRBJ2-7
clone_size: few
cdr3_aa: CASRRGTRSEQYF
cdr3_nt: TGTGCCAGCAGGAGGGGGACCCGGTCCGAGCAGTACTTC

d_call: TRBD1
v_call: TRBV23-1
j_call: TRBJ1-3
clone_size: -
cdr3_aa: CASSGTGESSGNTIYF
cdr3_nt: TGCGCCAGCAGTGGGACAGGGGAAAGCTCTGGAAACACCATATATTTT

d_call: TRBD2
v_call: TRBV11-3
j_call: TRBJ2-1
clone_size: once
cdr3_aa: CASSRELAGGMDEQFF
cdr3_nt: TGTGCCAGCAGCAGGGAACTAGCGGGGGGGATGGATGAGCAGTTCTTC

d_call: -
v_call: TRBV24-1
j_call: TRBJ2-7
clone_size: once
cdr3_aa: CATSERDGYEQYF
cdr3_nt: TGTGCCACCAGTGAACGGGACGGCTACGAGCAGTACTTC

d_call: TRBD1
v_call: TRBV7-2
j_call: TRBJ1-2
clone_size: -
cdr3_aa: CASSFLDRANYGYTF
cdr3_nt: TGTGCCAGCAGCTTCCTCGACAGGGCTAACTATGGCTACACCTTC